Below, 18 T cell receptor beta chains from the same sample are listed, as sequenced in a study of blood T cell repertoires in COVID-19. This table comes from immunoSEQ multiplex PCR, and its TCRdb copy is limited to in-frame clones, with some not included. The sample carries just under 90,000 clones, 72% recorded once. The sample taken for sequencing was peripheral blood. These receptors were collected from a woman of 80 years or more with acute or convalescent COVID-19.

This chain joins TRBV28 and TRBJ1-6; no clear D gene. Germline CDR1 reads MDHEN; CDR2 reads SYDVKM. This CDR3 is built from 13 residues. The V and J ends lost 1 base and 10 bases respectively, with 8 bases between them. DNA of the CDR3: TGTGCCAGCAGTTTATTGGAGGGATCACCCCTCCACTTT. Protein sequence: CASSLLEGSPLHF.

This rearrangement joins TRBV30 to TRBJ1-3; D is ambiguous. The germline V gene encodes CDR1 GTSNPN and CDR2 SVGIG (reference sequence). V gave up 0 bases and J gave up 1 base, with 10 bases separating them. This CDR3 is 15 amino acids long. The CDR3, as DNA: TGTGCCTGGAGTGTCATGACTGTGTCTGGAAACACCATATATTTT. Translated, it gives CAWSVMTVSGNTIYF.

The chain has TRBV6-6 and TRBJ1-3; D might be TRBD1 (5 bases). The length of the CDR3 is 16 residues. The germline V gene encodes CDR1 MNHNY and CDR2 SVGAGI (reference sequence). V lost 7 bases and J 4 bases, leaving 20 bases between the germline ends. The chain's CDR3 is CASTPDGGGRGNTIYF. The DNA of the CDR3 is TGTGCCAGCACTCCTGATGGGGGGGGAAGAGGAAACACCATATATTTT.

CDR3 loop: CASSSGSGEAEAFF. CDR3 coding DNA: TGTGCCAGCAGTTCGGGGTCGGGTGAGGCTGAAGCTTTCTTT. This chain joins TRBV28 and TRBJ1-1, with no clear D. Germline CDR1 and CDR2: MDHEN and SYDVKM. V was trimmed by 4 bases and J by 6 bases, leaving 15 bases between them. The CDR3 consists of 14 residues.

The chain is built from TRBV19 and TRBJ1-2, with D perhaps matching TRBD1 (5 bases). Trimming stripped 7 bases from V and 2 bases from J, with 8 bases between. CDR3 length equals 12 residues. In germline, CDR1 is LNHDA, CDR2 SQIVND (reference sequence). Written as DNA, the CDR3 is TGTGCCAGTACCGACAGAAACTATGGCTACACCTTC. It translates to CASTDRNYGYTF.

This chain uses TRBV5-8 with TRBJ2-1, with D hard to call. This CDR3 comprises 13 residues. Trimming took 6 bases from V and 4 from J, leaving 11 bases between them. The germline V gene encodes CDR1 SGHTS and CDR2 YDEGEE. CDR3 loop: CASTRTVYNEQFF. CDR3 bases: TGTGCCAGCACACGTACAGTGTACAATGAGCAGTTCTTC. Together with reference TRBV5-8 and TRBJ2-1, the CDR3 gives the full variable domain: EAGVTQSPTHLIKTRGQQATLRCSPISGHTSVYWYQQALGLGLQFLLWYDEGEERNRGNFPPRFSGRQFPNYSSELNVNALELEDSALYLCASTRTVYNEQFFGPGTRLTVL.

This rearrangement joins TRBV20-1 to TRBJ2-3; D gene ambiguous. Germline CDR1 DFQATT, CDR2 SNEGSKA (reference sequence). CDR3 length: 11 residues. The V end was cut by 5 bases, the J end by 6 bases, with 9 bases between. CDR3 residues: CSAAVRDTQYF. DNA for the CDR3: TGCAGTGCTGCGGTACGGGATACGCAGTATTTT.

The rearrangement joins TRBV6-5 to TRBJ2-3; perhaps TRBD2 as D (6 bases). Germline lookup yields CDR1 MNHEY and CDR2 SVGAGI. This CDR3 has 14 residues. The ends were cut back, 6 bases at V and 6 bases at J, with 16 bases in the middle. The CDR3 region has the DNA TGTGCCAGCAGCCCGGTTGCGGGGACCGATACGCAGTATTTT. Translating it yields CASSPVAGTDTQYF.

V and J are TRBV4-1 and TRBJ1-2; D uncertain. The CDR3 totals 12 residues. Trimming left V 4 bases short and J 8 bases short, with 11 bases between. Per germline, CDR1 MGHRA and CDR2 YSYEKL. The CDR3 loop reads CASSLRNGGYTF. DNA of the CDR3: TGCGCCAGCAGCCTCAGGAACGGCGGCTACACCTTC.

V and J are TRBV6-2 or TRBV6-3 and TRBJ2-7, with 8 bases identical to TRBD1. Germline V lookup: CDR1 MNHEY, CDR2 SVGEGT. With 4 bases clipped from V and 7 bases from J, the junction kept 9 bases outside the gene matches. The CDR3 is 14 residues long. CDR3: CASSFSGQGREQYF. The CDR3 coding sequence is TGTGCCAGCAGTTTCTCAGGACAGGGTCGAGAGCAGTACTTC.

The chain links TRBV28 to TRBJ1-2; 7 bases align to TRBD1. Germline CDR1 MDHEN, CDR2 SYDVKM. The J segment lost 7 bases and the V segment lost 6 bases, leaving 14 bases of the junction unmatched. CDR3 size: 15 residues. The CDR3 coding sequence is TGTGCCAGCAGGCCCTCGACAGGGTATCCTGGTGGCTACACCTTC. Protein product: CASRPSTGYPGGYTF.

CDR3 in DNA: TGTGCCAGCAGCCCCTCGGCGGGTCGGAGCGATGAGCAGTTCTTC. Its translation is CASSPSAGRSDEQFF. V is TRBV7-2 and J is TRBJ2-1; weak D call: TRBD2 (5 bases). This CDR3 has 15 residues. Trimming shortened V by 5 bases and J by 8 bases, and 19 bases separated the two germline ends. Germline-derived CDR1 and CDR2 are SGHTA and FQGNSA.

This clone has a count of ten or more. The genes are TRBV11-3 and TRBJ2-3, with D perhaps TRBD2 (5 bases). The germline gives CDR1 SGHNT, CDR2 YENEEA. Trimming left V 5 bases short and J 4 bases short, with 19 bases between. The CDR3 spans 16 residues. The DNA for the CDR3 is TGTGCCAGCAGCAAAACCTTCGGGAAAGGGCCAGATACGCAGTATTTT. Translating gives CASSKTFGKGPDTQYF.

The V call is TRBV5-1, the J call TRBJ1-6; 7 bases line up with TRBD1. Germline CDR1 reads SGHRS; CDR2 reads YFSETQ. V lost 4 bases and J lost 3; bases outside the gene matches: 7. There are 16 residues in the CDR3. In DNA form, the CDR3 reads TGCGCCAGCAGCCGGGGGACAGAAGGCTATAATTCACCCCTCCACTTT. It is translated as CASSRGTEGYNSPLHF.

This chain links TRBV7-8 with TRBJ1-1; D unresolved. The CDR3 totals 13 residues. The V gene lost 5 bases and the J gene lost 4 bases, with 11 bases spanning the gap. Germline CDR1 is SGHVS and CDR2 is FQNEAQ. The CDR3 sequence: CASSIRTGTEAFF. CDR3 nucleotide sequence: TGTGCCAGCAGCATACGAACGGGCACTGAAGCTTTCTTT. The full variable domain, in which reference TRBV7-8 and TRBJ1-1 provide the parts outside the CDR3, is GAGVSQSPRYKVAKRGQDVALRCDPISGHVSLFWYQQALGQGPEFLTYFQNEAQLDKSGLPSDRFFAERPEGSVSTLKIQRTQQEDSAVYLCASSIRTGTEAFFGQGTRLTVV.

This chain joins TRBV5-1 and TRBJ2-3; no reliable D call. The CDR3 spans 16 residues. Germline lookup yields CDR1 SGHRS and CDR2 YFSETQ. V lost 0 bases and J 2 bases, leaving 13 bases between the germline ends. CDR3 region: CASSLDLGRPTDTQYF. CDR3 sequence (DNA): TGCGCCAGCAGCTTGGATTTGGGCAGGCCCACAGATACGCAGTATTTT.

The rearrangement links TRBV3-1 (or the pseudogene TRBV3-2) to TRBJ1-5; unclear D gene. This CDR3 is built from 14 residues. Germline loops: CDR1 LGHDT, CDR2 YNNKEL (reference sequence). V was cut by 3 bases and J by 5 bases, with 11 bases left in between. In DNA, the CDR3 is TGTGCCAGCAGCCAGGGTGACATCTATCAGCCCCAGCATTTT. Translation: CASSQGDIYQPQHF.

The CDR3 DNA follows: TGCGCCAGCAGCCGGGACAGCCCTAGCACAGATACGCAGTATTTT. Translating gives CASSRDSPSTDTQYF. The V gene is TRBV5-1, the J gene TRBJ2-3; 7 nucleotides line up with TRBD1. Germline values: CDR1 SGHRS, CDR2 YFSETQ. V gave up 4 bases and J gave up 0 bases; unmatched junction bases: 5. The CDR3 loop spans 15 amino acids.